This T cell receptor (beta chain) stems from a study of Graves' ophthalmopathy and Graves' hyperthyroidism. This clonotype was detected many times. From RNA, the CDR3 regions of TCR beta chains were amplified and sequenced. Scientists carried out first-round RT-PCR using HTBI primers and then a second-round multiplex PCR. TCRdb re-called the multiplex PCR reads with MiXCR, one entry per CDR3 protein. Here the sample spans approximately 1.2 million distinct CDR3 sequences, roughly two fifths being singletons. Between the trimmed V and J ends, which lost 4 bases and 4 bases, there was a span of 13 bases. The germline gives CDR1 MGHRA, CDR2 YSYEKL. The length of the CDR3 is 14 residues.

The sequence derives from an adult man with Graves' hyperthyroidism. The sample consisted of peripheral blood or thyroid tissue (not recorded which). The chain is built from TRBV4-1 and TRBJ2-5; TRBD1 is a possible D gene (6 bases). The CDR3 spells CASSRAGDRETQYF. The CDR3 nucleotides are TGCGCCAGCAGCCGGGCAGGGGATAGAGAGACCCAGTACTTC.